The clone carrying this TCR beta chain occurred a few times. This record belongs to a study of blood T cells in healthy people across ages. Peripheral blood, about 9.8 milliliters per donor, was collected. Total RNA extracted from each sample amounted to at least 5.5 micrograms. A sample-barcoded 5' primer and a J-beta primer mix were used in a second PCR of roughly 7 to 11 cycles. Each cDNA molecule received a tag from a template-switch adaptor that had 12 random nucleotides. MiXCR, run by TCRdb on the 5' RACE reads, gives a single entry per CDR3 protein. The data show hundreds of thousands of distinct CDR3 sequences, roughly 35% seen once. This CDR3 spans 14 amino acids. V dropped 6 bases and J dropped 3 bases, with 11 bases sitting between them. The V gene's germline CDR1 is SNHLY and CDR2 FYNNEI.

The rearrangement uses TRBV2 and TRBJ1-4, with D possibly matching TRBD1 (6 bases). The sequence was obtained from a man between 18 and 35 years old in good health. Material: blood. CDR3 coding DNA: TGTGCCAGCAGCCAACAGGGATCTAATGAAAAACTGTTTTTT. Protein sequence: CASSQQGSNEKLFF.